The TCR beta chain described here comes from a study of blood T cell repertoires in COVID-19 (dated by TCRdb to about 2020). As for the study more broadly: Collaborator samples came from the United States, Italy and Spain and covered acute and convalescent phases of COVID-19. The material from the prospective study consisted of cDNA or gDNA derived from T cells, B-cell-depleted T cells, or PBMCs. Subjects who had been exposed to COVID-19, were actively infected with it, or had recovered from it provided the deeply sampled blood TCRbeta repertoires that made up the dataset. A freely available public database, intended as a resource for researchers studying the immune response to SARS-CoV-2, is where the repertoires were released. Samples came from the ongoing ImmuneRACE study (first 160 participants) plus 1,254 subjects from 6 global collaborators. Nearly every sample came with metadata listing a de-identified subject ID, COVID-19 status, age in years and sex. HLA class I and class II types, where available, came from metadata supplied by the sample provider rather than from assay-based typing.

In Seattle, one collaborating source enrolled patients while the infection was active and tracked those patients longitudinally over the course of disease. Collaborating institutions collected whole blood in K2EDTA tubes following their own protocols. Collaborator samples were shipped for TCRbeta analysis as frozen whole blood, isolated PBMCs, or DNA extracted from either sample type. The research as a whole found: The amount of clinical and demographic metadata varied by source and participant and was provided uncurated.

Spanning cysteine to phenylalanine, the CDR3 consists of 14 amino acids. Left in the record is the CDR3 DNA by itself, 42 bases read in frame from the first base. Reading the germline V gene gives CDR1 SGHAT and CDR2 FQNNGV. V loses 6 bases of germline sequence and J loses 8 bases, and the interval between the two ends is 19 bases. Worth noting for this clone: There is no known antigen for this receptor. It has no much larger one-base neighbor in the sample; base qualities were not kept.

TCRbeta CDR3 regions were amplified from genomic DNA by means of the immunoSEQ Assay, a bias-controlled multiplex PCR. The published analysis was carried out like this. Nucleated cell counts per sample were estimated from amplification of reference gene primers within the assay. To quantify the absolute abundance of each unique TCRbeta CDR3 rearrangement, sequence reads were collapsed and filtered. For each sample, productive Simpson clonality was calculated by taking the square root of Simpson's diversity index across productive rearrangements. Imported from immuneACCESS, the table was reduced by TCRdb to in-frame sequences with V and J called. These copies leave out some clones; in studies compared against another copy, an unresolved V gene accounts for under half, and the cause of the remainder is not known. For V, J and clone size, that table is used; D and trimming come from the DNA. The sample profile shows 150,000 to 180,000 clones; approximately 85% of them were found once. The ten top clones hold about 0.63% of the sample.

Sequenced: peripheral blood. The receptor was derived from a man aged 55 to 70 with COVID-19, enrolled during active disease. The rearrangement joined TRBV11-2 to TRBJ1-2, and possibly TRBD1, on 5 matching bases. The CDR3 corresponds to CASRGELGAGGYTF. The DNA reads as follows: TGTGCCAGCAGGGGGGAGCTAGGTGCGGGAGGCTACACCTTC.